One and the same sample provided the 14 T cell receptor beta chains below, sequenced in a study of blood T cell repertoires in COVID-19. Assay used: immunoSEQ multiplex PCR; TCRdb lists only in-frame clones, some missing. The table includes approximately 210,000 clones, around 76% detected once. Sequences were obtained from PBMCs or T cells enriched from blood (not recorded which). Receptors were obtained from a woman aged 45 to 65 with acute COVID-19.

The V and J genes are TRBV28 and TRBJ1-1; TRBD1 aligns across 8 bases. Germline CDR1 reads MDHEN; CDR2 reads SYDVKM. The J segment lost 11 bases and the V segment lost 3 bases, leaving 8 bases of the junction unmatched. The CDR3 is 13 residues long. CDR3 nucleotides: TGTGCCAGCAGTTTGGGCGACAGGGGAACGGCTTTCTTT. Encoded protein: CASSLGDRGTAFF.

The chain employs TRBV7-9 and TRBJ1-4, with D maybe TRBD1 (5 bases). V dropped 5 bases and J dropped 10 bases, with 14 bases sitting between them. Germline CDR1 reads SEHNR; CDR2 reads FQNEAQ (reference sequence). This CDR3 contains 13 residues. CDR3: CASSLDFQGKLFF. CDR3 DNA sequence: TGTGCCAGCAGCCTTGACTTTCAGGGAAAACTGTTTTTT.

This clone was found once. The CDR3 nucleotides read TGTGCCACCAGTGATTTACTAGCGGGGGGGGATACGCAGTATTTT. Its protein product is CATSDLLAGGDTQYF. The V and J genes are TRBV24-1 and TRBJ2-3, with 13 nucleotides matching TRBD2. The germline gives CDR1 KGHDR, CDR2 SFDVKD. The CDR3 runs to 15 residues. V lost 1 base, J lost 6 bases, and 0 bases stayed unmatched.

This clone came up a few times. The junction differs from germline at one of its ends, possibly a read error. CDR3 nucleotides: TGTGCCAGCAGTGACCGCGGAGGGGGGGCCTATAATGAGCAGTTCTTC. Encoded protein: CASSDRGGGAYNEQFF. This chain connects TRBV6-4 to TRBJ2-1; weak D call: TRBD2 (7 bases). CDR1 is MRHNA, CDR2 SNTAGT, per germline. The CDR3 is made up of 16 amino acids.

The chain recombines TRBV5-5 with TRBJ1-5, with D possibly TRBD1 on 6 matching bases. Deletions cut 0 bases from V and 6 bases from J, with 10 bases between. The germline CDR1 and CDR2 sequences are SGHKS and YYEKEE (reference sequence). CDR3 length equals 14 residues. The DNA of the CDR3 is TGTGCCAGCAGCTTGGAGGGGGTTGCTCAGCCCCAGCATTTT. Translated: CASSLEGVAQPQHF.

This chain joins TRBV2 and TRBJ1-5; no reliable D call. Germline CDR1 and CDR2: SNHLY and FYNNEI. The CDR3 covers 15 residues. Trimming removed 3 bases from V and 0 bases from J, with 9 bases in between. CDR3 loop: CASSDVFPSNQPQHF. The CDR3 DNA is TGTGCCAGCAGTGATGTCTTCCCTAGCAATCAGCCCCAGCATTTT.

This clone occurred once. J is TRBJ1-1 and V is TRBV6-5; a weak D match, TRBD1 (5 bases). The CDR3 has 12 amino acids. Trimming shortened V by 6 bases and J by 4 bases, and 9 bases separated the two germline ends. Germline V gene lookup returns CDR1 MNHEY and CDR2 SVGAGI. This CDR3 reads CASRSGGTEAFF. The CDR3 bases are TGTGCCAGCAGGAGCGGGGGCACTGAAGCTTTCTTT.

The chain employs TRBV11-2 and TRBJ2-3; no clear D gene. V was shortened by 4 bases and J by 6 bases, with 20 bases between the two germline ends. The CDR3 covers 16 residues. The germline V gene has CDR1 SGHAT and CDR2 FQNNGV. The CDR3 DNA follows: TGTGCCAGCAGCTCGAAGCCCGAGCTAGAGCCGGATACGCAGTATTTT. Protein product: CASSSKPELEPDTQYF.

The chain recombines TRBV10-1 with TRBJ2-1; D possibly corresponds to TRBD2 (5 bases). CDR1 and CDR2 from the germline V gene are WNHNN and SYGVQD (reference sequence). This CDR3 contains 13 residues. V was trimmed by 0 bases and J by 15 bases, leaving 15 bases between them. CDR3 sequence (DNA): TGCGCCAGCAGTGAGTCCTTACTAGAAGTCAGGTTCTTC. Its translation: CASSESLLEVRFF.

This clone showed up just once. This chain joins TRBV5-1 and TRBJ2-2, with D unresolved. The CDR3 is 12 residues long. Deletions cut 0 bases from V and 11 bases from J, with 8 bases between. Germline CDR1 SGHRS, CDR2 YFSETQ. This CDR3 is CASSLEHRELFF. The CDR3 nucleotides are TGCGCCAGCAGCTTGGAACACAGAGAGCTGTTTTTT.

Remarks on this clone: A far larger clone is one base from this, pointing to a likely read error. The same CDR3 arises from other DNA sequences in this sample as well. The genes are TRBV12-3 or TRBV12-4 and TRBJ1-2; 7 bases are a match to TRBD1. The CDR3 spans 13 residues. The J segment lost 2 bases and the V segment lost 6 bases, leaving 3 bases of the junction unmatched. The CDR3 sequence: CASSLGQNYGYTF. In nucleotides, the CDR3 is TGTGCCAGCAGCTTGGGACAGAACTATGGCTACACCTTC.

This chain links TRBV30 with TRBJ1-1; D call uncertain. Germline-derived CDR1 and CDR2 are GTSNPN and SVGIG (reference sequence). The length of the CDR3 is 13 residues. The V and J ends lost 1 base and 1 base respectively, with 7 bases between them. The CDR3 DNA is TGTGCCTGGAGTGCTGTTCCGAACACTGAAGCTTTCTTT. The encoded protein is CAWSAVPNTEAFF. The full variable domain, rest sourced from reference TRBV30 and TRBJ1-1, is SQTIHQWPATLVQPVGSPLSLECTVEGTSNPNLYWYRQAAGRGLQLLFYSVGIGQISSEVPQNLSASRPQDRQFILSSKKLLLSDSGFYLCAWSAVPNTEAFFGQGTRLTVV.

The chain carries TRBV5-1 and TRBJ1-1; 7 nucleotides match TRBD1. The germline V gene has CDR1 SGHRS and CDR2 YFSETQ. The CDR3 is made up of 15 amino acids. After removal of 4 bases from V and 1 base from J, the junction contained 7 bases not matched to a gene. CDR3 in DNA: TGCGCCAGCAGCGCTCGACAGGGAGAGAACACTGAAGCTTTCTTT. It translates to CASSARQGENTEAFF.

This clone was picked up a small number of times. The sample contains more than one DNA sequence encoding this CDR3. The chain joins TRBV6-1 to TRBJ1-2; the D is unclear. This CDR3 spans 15 amino acids. In germline, CDR1 is MNHNS, CDR2 SASEGT. With 0 bases removed from V and 5 bases from J, the gap between germline ends came to 13 bases. CDR3 sequence: CASSEASGVGYGYTF. DNA of the CDR3: TGTGCCAGCAGTGAAGCGTCCGGGGTAGGGTATGGCTACACCTTC.